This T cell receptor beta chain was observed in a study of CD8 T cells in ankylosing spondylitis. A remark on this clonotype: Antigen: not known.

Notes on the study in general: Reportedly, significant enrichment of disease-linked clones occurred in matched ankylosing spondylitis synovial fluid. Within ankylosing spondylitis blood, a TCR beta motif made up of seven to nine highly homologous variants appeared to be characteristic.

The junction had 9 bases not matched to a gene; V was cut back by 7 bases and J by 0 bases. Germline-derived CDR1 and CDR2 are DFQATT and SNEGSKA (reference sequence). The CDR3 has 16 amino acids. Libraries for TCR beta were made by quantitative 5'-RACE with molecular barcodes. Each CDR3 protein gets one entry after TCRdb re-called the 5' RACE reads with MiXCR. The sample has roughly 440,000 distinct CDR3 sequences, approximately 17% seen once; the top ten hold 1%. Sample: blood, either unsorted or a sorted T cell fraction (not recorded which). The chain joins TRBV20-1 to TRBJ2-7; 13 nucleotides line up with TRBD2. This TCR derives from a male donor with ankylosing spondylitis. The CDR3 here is CSVKTSGGLSSYEQYF. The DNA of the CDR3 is TGCAGTGTTAAGACTAGCGGGGGGTTGAGCTCCTACGAGCAGTACTTC.